This is a list of T cell receptor beta chains from one sample in a study of blood T cell repertoires in COVID-19. Assay: immunoSEQ multiplex PCR; the TCRdb copy retains only in-frame clones and omits some. The sample lists roughly 70,000 clones, more than 85% occurring once. The sample taken for sequencing was peripheral blood. These receptor sequences come from a human donor with active COVID-19. The donor label of this sample is uncertain. Each CDR3 is given with its conserved first and last residue. Size values are once, few and many counts, or a class for expanded clones, and some rows have none.

j_call: TRBJ1-2
clone_size: NA
v_call: TRBV19
cdr3_length: 15
cdr3_aa: CASSIHRVQENGYTF

j_call: TRBJ1-4
clone_size: NA
v_call: TRBV28
cdr3_length: 15
cdr3_aa: CASSRQRGTNEKLFF

j_call: TRBJ1-2
clone_size: NA
v_call: TRBV5-6
cdr3_length: 14
cdr3_aa: CASSPRQVNYGYTF

j_call: TRBJ1-6
clone_size: NA
v_call: TRBV19
cdr3_length: 14
cdr3_aa: CASKNRDRDSPLHF

j_call: TRBJ1-5
clone_size: NA
v_call: TRBV18
cdr3_length: 13
cdr3_aa: CASSPTQNQPQHF

j_call: TRBJ2-1
clone_size: NA
v_call: TRBV4-3
cdr3_length: 17
cdr3_aa: CASSQGYLAGGYNEQFF

j_call: TRBJ2-2
clone_size: once
v_call: TRBV18
cdr3_length: 16
cdr3_aa: CASSPPNQGDTGELFF

j_call: TRBJ2-2
clone_size: NA
v_call: TRBV6-6
cdr3_length: 14
cdr3_aa: CANRLAENTGELFF

j_call: TRBJ2-2
clone_size: many
v_call: TRBV3-1/TRBV3-2
cdr3_length: 17
cdr3_aa: CASSQERIAGETGELFF

j_call: TRBJ2-2
clone_size: NA
v_call: TRBV2
cdr3_length: 13
cdr3_aa: CASRDLNTGELFF

j_call: TRBJ2-1
clone_size: NA
v_call: TRBV11-3
cdr3_length: 16
cdr3_aa: CASSLGDSGGGNEQFF

j_call: TRBJ1-5
clone_size: NA
v_call: TRBV28
cdr3_length: 14
cdr3_aa: CASSWAGGYQPQHF

j_call: TRBJ2-1
clone_size: NA
v_call: TRBV4-1
cdr3_length: 15
cdr3_aa: CASSQDPVSFNEQFF

j_call: TRBJ2-1
clone_size: NA
v_call: TRBV6-2/TRBV6-3
cdr3_length: 12
cdr3_aa: CASTPRSNEQFF

j_call: TRBJ1-1
clone_size: NA
v_call: TRBV5-1
cdr3_length: 13
cdr3_aa: CASSFQEGTEAFF

j_call: TRBJ1-1
clone_size: NA
v_call: TRBV11-2
cdr3_length: 13
cdr3_aa: CASSLDRGAEAFF

j_call: TRBJ2-3
clone_size: NA
v_call: TRBV5-8
cdr3_length: 16
cdr3_aa: CASAGGAVFRTDTQYF

j_call: TRBJ2-3
clone_size: NA
v_call: TRBV6-5
cdr3_length: 15
cdr3_aa: CASRPQGVRTDTQYF

j_call: TRBJ2-2
clone_size: NA
v_call: TRBV6-2/TRBV6-3
cdr3_length: 17
cdr3_aa: CASSYSLQGSNTGELFF

j_call: TRBJ2-6
clone_size: NA
v_call: TRBV6-2/TRBV6-3
cdr3_length: 15
cdr3_aa: CASSYRGAGANVLTF

j_call: TRBJ2-3
clone_size: NA
v_call: TRBV7-2
cdr3_length: 16
cdr3_aa: CASSLASGRSTDTQYF

j_call: TRBJ2-1
clone_size: NA
v_call: TRBV5-6
cdr3_length: 14
cdr3_aa: CASSQQGARREQFF